What follows are 19 T cell receptor beta chains derived from one specimen sequenced in a study of blood T cell repertoires in COVID-19. Clones were sequenced by immunoSEQ multiplex PCR, and TCRdb holds only the in-frame ones, with some missing. The sample contains some 220,000 clones, around 81% of which appear only once. The sample comprised peripheral blood. These receptors were collected from a woman aged 70-85 years with acute or convalescent COVID-19.

The chain links TRBV27 to TRBJ2-5, with a possible D match to TRBD2 (6 bases). Trimming cost V 2 bases and J 5 bases, with 12 bases left between them. Per the germline V gene, CDR1 is MNHEY and CDR2 is SMNVEV (reference sequence). The CDR3 covers 14 residues. DNA for the CDR3: TGTGCCAGCAGTTTAGGAGGGCGGGTGGAGACCCAGTACTTC. Translation: CASSLGGRVETQYF.

This clone has only a few counts. The CDR3 protein is CASSQEAGAGIGKGSPLHF. The CDR3 DNA reads as TGCGCCAGCAGCCAAGAGGCCGGAGCAGGGATAGGTAAGGGTTCACCCCTCCACTTT. This chain connects TRBV4-3 to TRBJ1-6; D perhaps matches TRBD1 (5 bases). The V and J ends lost 0 bases and 9 bases respectively, with 24 bases between them. The germline V gene has CDR1 LGHNA and CDR2 YSLEER. This CDR3 has 19 residues.

This chain's CDR3 is CASSRRWGEKLFF. The CDR3 region has the DNA TGTGCCAGCAGTCGGAGGTGGGGTGAAAAACTGTTTTTT. The rearrangement uses TRBV6-5 and TRBJ1-4; D is ambiguous. This CDR3 has 13 residues. Trimming stripped 5 bases from V and 7 bases from J, with 11 bases between. Germline assignment: CDR1 MNHEY and CDR2 SVGAGI.

The rearrangement links TRBV18 to TRBJ1-2; 9 bases match TRBD1. The germline V gene encodes CDR1 KGHSH and CDR2 LQKENI. CDR3 length: 14 residues. The junction had 2 bases not matched to a gene; V was cut back by 3 bases and J by 3 bases. CDR3 loop: CASSPGQGDYGYTF. The CDR3 region has the DNA TGTGCCAGCTCACCGGGACAGGGTGACTATGGCTACACCTTC.

The V and J genes are TRBV6-6 and TRBJ1-1, with TRBD1 identical over 12 bases. The CDR3 totals 14 residues. Germline assignment: CDR1 MNHNY and CDR2 SVGAGI (reference sequence). The trim removed 5 bases at V and 7 bases at J, leaving 5 bases unmatched. This CDR3 is CASSAGQGADEAFF. The CDR3 DNA reads TGTGCCAGCAGTGCGGGACAGGGGGCTGATGAAGCTTTCTTT.

This sequence joins TRBV30 and TRBJ2-3; 7 positions match TRBD2. From germline, CDR1 is GTSNPN and CDR2 SVGIG (reference sequence). The CDR3 consists of 15 residues. The V gene end was trimmed by 8 bases and the J gene end by 3 bases; junction bases not matched to a gene: 14. The CDR3 bases are TGTGCCGGATCACTTGGGGGAGCGGGGACAGATACGCAGTATTTT. Amino acids: CAGSLGGAGTDTQYF. Variable domain in full (rest from reference TRBV30 and TRBJ2-3): SQTIHQWPATLVQPVGSPLSLECTVEGTSNPNLYWYRQAAGRGLQLLFYSVGIGQISSEVPQNLSASRPQDRQFILSSKKLLLSDSGFYLCAGSLGGAGTDTQYFGPGTRLTVL.

The genes are TRBV4-1 and TRBJ2-6; 7 bases agree with TRBD1. J gave up 4 bases and V 4 bases, and 7 bases lay outside the gene matches. Germline lookup yields CDR1 MGHRA and CDR2 YSYEKL. This CDR3 has 16 amino acids. CDR3 sequence: CASSREQGYGANVLTF. Here the CDR3 DNA reads TGCGCCAGCAGCCGAGAACAGGGGTACGGGGCCAACGTCCTGACTTTC.

The rearrangement uses TRBV7-9 and TRBJ2-7, with 9 bases aligning to TRBD2. The CDR3 sequence is 13 residues long. Losses at the gene ends were 3 bases for V and 6 bases for J; bases not matched to a gene: 3. The germline V gene has CDR1 SEHNR and CDR2 FQNEAQ (reference sequence). The CDR3 here is CASSFAGGIEQYF. CDR3 DNA: TGTGCCAGCAGCTTTGCGGGGGGGATCGAGCAGTACTTC.

This chain joins TRBV18 and TRBJ2-3, with D maybe TRBD2 (5 bases). V was trimmed by 3 bases and J by 2 bases, leaving 15 bases between them. The CDR3 is made up of 16 amino acids. Germline V gene lookup returns CDR1 KGHSH and CDR2 LQKENI. The CDR3 loop reads CASSPGLGTTTDTQYF. Written as DNA, the CDR3 is TGTGCCAGCTCACCTGGACTCGGAACGACCACAGATACGCAGTATTTT.

The chain uses TRBV29-1 and TRBJ2-5, with TRBD1 identical over 7 bases. There are 18 residues in the CDR3. Trimming removed 0 bases from V and 2 bases from J; junction bases left unmatched: 15. Germline loops: CDR1 SQVTM, CDR2 ANQGSEA. This CDR3 is CSVEDLKKGDRVQETQYF. DNA for the CDR3: TGCAGCGTTGAAGATCTTAAGAAGGGTGACAGGGTACAAGAGACCCAGTACTTC.

The chain links TRBV7-9 to TRBJ2-7; TRBD2 matches 16 bases. Per the germline V gene, CDR1 is SEHNR and CDR2 is FQNEAQ (reference sequence). There are 16 residues in the CDR3. The V gene end was trimmed by 5 bases and the J gene end by 3 bases; junction bases not matched to a gene: 4. This CDR3 is CASSGTSGGVSYEQYF. The CDR3 DNA follows: TGTGCCAGCAGCGGGACTAGCGGGGGGGTAAGCTACGAGCAGTACTTC.

The rearrangement joins TRBV12-5 to TRBJ1-1; 7 bases align to TRBD1. Trimming took 2 bases from V and 6 from J; bases not matched to a gene: 3. From germline, CDR1 is LGHNT and CDR2 FRNRAP. The CDR3 has 13 residues. DNA for the CDR3: TGTGCTAGTGGTTTGAGAGGGGGCGCTGAAGCTTTCTTT. Translating it yields CASGLRGGAEAFF.

This clone has just a few counts. V gene TRBV27 combines with J gene TRBJ1-6; D remains unclear. The ends were cut back, 3 bases at V and 5 bases at J, with 5 bases in the middle. The germline gives CDR1 MNHEY, CDR2 SMNVEV (reference sequence). There are 13 residues in the CDR3. The CDR3 DNA is TGTGCCAGCAGTTTTGTTAATAATTCACCCCTCCACTTT. Its translation: CASSFVNNSPLHF.

The chain carries TRBV10-3 and TRBJ1-5; unclear D gene. The CDR3 contains 13 residues. Trimming stripped 6 bases from V and 4 bases from J, with 10 bases between. Germline lookup yields CDR1 ENHRY and CDR2 SYGVKD. Here the CDR3 DNA reads TGTGCCATCAGGGCAGGAAATAATCAGCCCCAGCATTTT. Its translation is CAIRAGNNQPQHF.

The chain is built from TRBV7-6 and TRBJ2-7; the D gene is possibly TRBD1 (7 bases). The CDR3 consists of 12 residues. Germline assignment: CDR1 SGHVS and CDR2 FNYEAQ. V was pared by 5 bases and J by 4 bases, with 9 bases between. In DNA form, the CDR3 reads TGTGCCAGCAGCCCAGGGGGGTACGAGCAGTACTTC. Translation: CASSPGGYEQYF. Filled out from reference TRBV7-6 and TRBJ2-7, the complete variable domain reads GAGVSQSPRYKVTKRGQDVALRCDPISGHVSLYWYRQALGQGPEFLTYFNYEAQQDKSGLPNDRFSAERPEGSISTLTIQRTEQRDSAMYRCASSPGGYEQYFGPGTRLTVT.

The chain uses TRBV7-9 and TRBJ2-6; a weak D match, TRBD2 (5 bases). CDR1 and CDR2 (germline): SEHNR, FQNEAQ (reference sequence). The V and J ends lost 3 bases and 2 bases respectively, with 14 bases between them. CDR3 size: 17 residues. The CDR3 reads CASSLVTREAGANVLTF. The CDR3 DNA sequence: TGTGCCAGCAGCTTGGTAACCCGGGAAGCTGGGGCCAACGTCCTGACTTTC. Drawing the rest from reference TRBV7-9 and TRBJ2-6, the complete variable domain is DTGVSQNPRHKITKRGQNVTFRCDPISEHNRLYWYRQTLGQGPEFLTYFQNEAQLEKSRLLSDRFSAERPKGSFSTLEIQRTEQGDSAMYLCASSLVTREAGANVLTFGAGSRLTVL.

This chain joins TRBV2 and TRBJ1-2; 12 bases fit TRBD1. J gave up 5 bases and V 6 bases, and 7 bases lay outside the gene matches. Looked up from germline, CDR1 is SNHLY and CDR2 is FYNNEI. CDR3 length equals 15 residues. CDR3 sequence reads: CASRAGTGGGYGYTF. DNA of the CDR3: TGTGCCAGCAGGGCCGGGACAGGGGGCGGGTATGGCTACACCTTC.

CDR3 coding DNA: TGCAGTGCTAGTTTACAGGTTAATCAGCCCCAGCATTTT. As protein: CSASLQVNQPQHF. The chain couples TRBV20-1 to TRBJ1-5, with D possibly TRBD1 on 5 matching bases. Germline CDR1 DFQATT, CDR2 SNEGSKA (reference sequence). The V and J ends lost 3 bases and 4 bases respectively, with 10 bases between them. The CDR3 length is 13 residues.

The J gene is TRBJ1-3, the V gene TRBV5-6; TRBD1 matches 10 bases. There are 17 residues in the CDR3. The V gene's germline CDR1 is SGHDT and CDR2 YYEEEE. V shed 2 bases and J 0 bases; nucleotides not matched to a gene: 5. CDR3 bases: TGTGCCAGCAGCTTCCGGACAGGGGGTTACTCTGGAAACACCATATATTTT. Translating gives CASSFRTGGYSGNTIYF.